Below, 8 T cell receptor beta chains from the same sample are listed, as sequenced in a study of beta chain features in type 1 diabetes. The study reverse transcribed the entire isolated RNA, so it sequenced expressed TCRB transcripts. The repertoire was sequenced with immunoSEQ multiplex PCR; TCRdb's copy has only in-frame clones and lacks some. This table holds hundreds of thousands of clones, less than 20% found once. Sequencing was performed on naive CD4+ T cells from blood. The receptors stem from a man younger than 30 in good health.

This clone was detected a few times. J is TRBJ1-4 and V is TRBV30; TRBD1 agrees at 9 bases. Trimming at V came to 3 bases and at J to 8 bases, leaving 10 bases not matched to a gene. Germline lookup yields CDR1 GTSNPN and CDR2 SVGIG (reference sequence). The CDR3 is 15 residues long. CDR3 in amino acids: CAWRSGQGYWEKLFF. The CDR3 DNA follows: TGTGCCTGGAGGTCTGGACAGGGGTATTGGGAAAAACTGTTTTTT.

About this clone itself: The same CDR3 arises from other DNA sequences in this sample as well. The chain uses TRBV20-1 and TRBJ2-7; 7 positions match TRBD1. Losses at the gene ends were 6 bases for V and 6 bases for J; bases not matched to a gene: 5. The germline CDR1 and CDR2 sequences are DFQATT and SNEGSKA (reference sequence). The CDR3 consists of 11 residues. CDR3 amino acids: CSARRQGEQYF. The CDR3 nucleotides read TGCAGTGCCCGCCGACAGGGCGAGCAGTACTTC.

This clone has just a few counts. V usage is TRBV29-1 and J usage is TRBJ2-7, with 7 bases matching TRBD1. The germline V gene encodes CDR1 SQVTM and CDR2 ANQGSEA. V lost 5 bases and J lost 4; bases outside the gene matches: 26. The CDR3 spans 19 residues. The CDR3 sequence: CSVFPPGQPSPAAQYEQYF. The CDR3 region has the DNA TGCAGCGTTTTCCCTCCGGGACAGCCTTCACCAGCCGCCCAATACGAGCAGTACTTC.

CDR3 DNA sequence: TGTGCCAGCAGGTTGACGGCTAACTATGGCTACACCTTC. Amino acid sequence: CASRLTANYGYTF. The chain couples TRBV7-2 to TRBJ1-2; D unclear. Deletions cut 6 bases from V and 0 bases from J, with 8 bases between. Germline CDR1 reads SGHTA; CDR2 reads FQGNSA. The CDR3 runs 13 residues.

This clone has just a few counts. The chain couples TRBV7-2 to TRBJ2-7; the match to TRBD1 covers 8 bases. CDR1 and CDR2 (germline): SGHTA, FQGNSA. The CDR3 totals 14 residues. Trimming at V came to 5 bases and at J to 3 bases, leaving 6 bases not matched to a gene. The CDR3 DNA is TGTGCCAGCAGCAGACGGGGACAGGTCTACGAGCAGTACTTC. Translating it yields CASSRRGQVYEQYF.

Note on this clone: This sample includes further DNA sequences coding for the same CDR3. V is TRBV18 and J is TRBJ2-7; 14 bases agree with TRBD2. The CDR3 is 16 residues long. With 6 bases clipped from V and 0 bases from J, the junction kept 4 bases outside the gene matches. CDR1 KGHSH and CDR2 LQKENI come from the germline V gene. As DNA, the CDR3 is TGTGCCAGCTCGCCTGGGACTAGCGGGAGCTCCTACGAGCAGTACTTC. Encoded protein: CASSPGTSGSSYEQYF.

The rearrangement uses TRBV28 and TRBJ1-2, with D uncertain. The CDR3 consists of 15 residues. Germline V CDR1 and CDR2: MDHEN, SYDVKM. Trimming cost V 3 bases and J 4 bases, with 15 bases left between them. For the CDR3, the DNA is TGTGCCAGCAGTTTCCCTACACCGGCGGTCTATGGCTACACCTTC. It translates to CASSFPTPAVYGYTF.

This clone occurred a few times. The chain has TRBV4-1 and TRBJ1-4; D gene unclear. Germline-derived CDR1 and CDR2 are MGHRA and YSYEKL. The CDR3 covers 14 residues. Trimming took 4 bases from V and 8 from J, leaving 14 bases between them. This CDR3 reads CASSRTGHREKLFF. Here the CDR3 DNA reads TGCGCCAGCAGCCGGACGGGTCACCGCGAAAAACTGTTTTTT.